This T cell receptor (beta chain) emerged from a study of shared clonotypes between healthy human individuals. CDR3 length: 14 residues. Germline CDR1 reads SGDLS; CDR2 reads YYNGEE. V trimming: 3 bases; J trimming: 6 bases; junction bases outside the gene matches: 8. Genomic DNA from each subset was divided evenly over several immunoSEQ plates. Assay used: immunoSEQ multiplex PCR; TCRdb lists only in-frame clones, some missing. Of approximately 1.9 million clones in the sample, 80% to 95% were seen once. It was CD45RO-negative cells, positively selected for CCR7, that made up naive CD8 cells, with terminally differentiated effector memory CD45RA+ cells excluded.

The sequence was collected from a man between 18 and 35 years old in good health. Some clones in this sample may be carry-over from other donors' samples. The material sequenced was naive CD8+ T cells from PBMCs. The rearrangement joins TRBV9 to TRBJ2-7; 8 bases fit TRBD1. Here the CDR3 DNA reads TGTGCCAGCAGCGCGAGGACAGGGCGGTCCGAGCAGTACTTC. This codes for CASSARTGRSEQYF.